The clone carrying this TCR beta chain was observed a few times. Its target is not known. A much larger clonotype is one base distant, so this may be a read error. There were TCR beta CDR3 regions amplified from RNA transcripts. First-round RT-PCR of the TCR CDR3 relied on the HTBI primer set. TCRdb re-called the multiplex PCR reads with MiXCR, one entry per CDR3 protein. The sample has approximately 300,000 distinct CDR3 sequences, about 15% seen once. These data are taken from a study of T cells in Graves' hyperthyroidism and ophthalmopathy. Study overall: At initial diagnosis, before any treatment had begun, peripheral blood was obtained. Notes on the study in general: Also found in blood were most expanded thyroid clonotypes above 0.001.

The germline CDR1 and CDR2 sequences are DFQATT and SNEGSKA (reference sequence). The CDR3 has 14 residues. This receptor was taken from a man in his thirties or forties with Graves' hyperthyroidism. The sample taken for sequencing was blood. The chain links TRBV20-1 to TRBJ1-1; TRBD1 might be the D (5 bases). This chain's CDR3 is CSALPRTRGDETFF. CDR3 bases: TGCAGTGCTTTGCCCAGAACAAGGGGAGATGAAACTTTCTTT.